These 11 T cell receptor beta chains were all obtained from the same sample, sequenced in a study of blood T cell repertoires in COVID-19. Clones were sequenced by immunoSEQ multiplex PCR, and TCRdb holds only the in-frame ones, with some missing. The top ten hold roughly 2% of the sample, which has 220,000 or so clones, roughly 86% seen once. The sequencing input was PBMCs or T cells enriched from blood (not recorded which). The receptors come from a woman aged 45-60 years who had recovered from COVID-19.

The CDR3 DNA sequence: TGTGCCTGGAGCTCGGGACAGGGGGGTCAGCCCCAGCATTTT. This encodes CAWSSGQGGQPQHF. The J gene is TRBJ1-5, the V gene TRBV30; 11 bases fit TRBD1. Trimming cost V 3 bases and J 6 bases; bases outside gene matches: 4. The CDR3 sequence is 14 residues long. CDR1 is GTSNPN, CDR2 SVGIG, per germline (reference sequence). The entire variable domain, with the rest obtained from reference TRBV30 and TRBJ1-5, is as follows: SQTIHQWPATLVQPVGSPLSLECTVEGTSNPNLYWYRQAAGRGLQLLFYSVGIGQISSEVPQNLSASRPQDRQFILSSKKLLLSDSGFYLCAWSSGQGGQPQHFGDGTRLSIL.

The V and J genes are TRBV4-3 and TRBJ2-2, with D unclear. The CDR3 runs to 16 residues. Germline lookup yields CDR1 LGHNA and CDR2 YSLEER. V lost 0 bases and J 0 bases, leaving 8 bases between the germline ends. The CDR3 sequence is CASSQEPITNTGELFF. CDR3 DNA: TGCGCCAGCAGCCAAGAACCTATTACGAACACCGGGGAGCTGTTTTTT.

This clone was counted a few times. The chain recombines TRBV19 with TRBJ1-4, with D unclear. V lost 1 base and J 0 bases, leaving 9 bases between the germline ends. Germline V gene sequence: CDR1 LNHDA, CDR2 SQIVND (reference sequence). The length of the CDR3 is 16 residues. CDR3 sequence reads: CASSIGGRATNEKLFF. DNA for the CDR3: TGTGCCAGTAGTATAGGTGGGAGGGCAACTAATGAAAAACTGTTTTTT.

V is TRBV19 and J is TRBJ2-1; a weak D match, TRBD1 (6 bases). CDR1 is LNHDA, CDR2 SQIVND, per germline (reference sequence). The CDR3 is 18 amino acids. V was clipped by 1 base and J by 8 bases, with 24 bases between them. CDR3 in amino acids: CASSIAPTQGPREDEQFF. The DNA of the CDR3 is TGTGCCAGTAGTATAGCCCCCACCCAGGGGCCCCGTGAGGATGAGCAGTTCTTC.

The J gene is TRBJ1-3, the V gene TRBV30; D gene uncertain. This CDR3 comprises 13 residues. The V gene lost 5 bases and the J gene lost 0 bases, with 8 bases spanning the gap. Germline CDR1 GTSNPN, CDR2 SVGIG (reference sequence). In DNA, the CDR3 is TGTGCCTGGGACGACTACTCTGGAAACACCATATATTTT. It encodes CAWDDYSGNTIYF.

This sequence joins TRBV6-5 and TRBJ2-7; TRBD1 might be the D (6 bases). Germline loops: CDR1 MNHEY, CDR2 SVGAGI. The V gene lost 6 bases and the J gene lost 5 bases, with 14 bases spanning the gap. The CDR3 consists of 13 residues. The CDR3: CASRLTGSHEQYF. The CDR3 nucleotides are TGTGCCAGCAGATTGACAGGTAGCCACGAGCAGTACTTC.

CDR3 coding DNA: TGTGCCACCAGCGGCCGACAGGGATTTCAAGATACGCAGTATTTT. It translates to CATSGRQGFQDTQYF. The rearrangement joins TRBV15 to TRBJ2-3, with 7 nucleotides matching TRBD1. This CDR3 is built from 15 residues. Germline V lookup: CDR1 LNHNV, CDR2 YYDKDF (reference sequence). V was clipped by 5 bases and J by 5 bases; unmatched bases: 10. The full variable domain, completed using reference TRBV15 and TRBJ2-3, is DAMVIQNPRYQVTQFGKPVTLSCSQTLNHNVMYWYQQKSSQAPKLLFHYYDKDFNNEADTPDNFQSRRPNTSFCFLDIRSPGLGDTAMYLCATSGRQGFQDTQYFGPGTRLTVL.

The chain is built from TRBV5-1 and TRBJ2-1; tentative D call: TRBD2 (5 bases). Per the germline V gene, CDR1 is SGHRS and CDR2 is YFSETQ. The CDR3 totals 14 residues. V dropped 2 bases and J dropped 2 bases, with 8 bases sitting between them. The CDR3 DNA reads as TGCGCCAGCAGCTTACAGCGGACCTACAATGAGCAGTTCTTC. It yields the protein CASSLQRTYNEQFF.

The genes are TRBV30 and TRBJ1-1; 7 nucleotides align to TRBD1. Germline CDR1 and CDR2: GTSNPN and SVGIG (reference sequence). This CDR3 has 13 amino acids. Losses at the gene ends were 6 bases for V and 6 bases for J; bases not matched to a gene: 10. Here the CDR3 DNA reads TGTGCCTGTCAATCAGGGGGTGGGCCTGAAGCTTTCTTT. It encodes CACQSGGGPEAFF.

This chain links TRBV28 with TRBJ1-2, with TRBD1 identical over 7 bases. Germline-derived CDR1 and CDR2 are MDHEN and SYDVKM. With V trimmed by 6 bases and J by 3 bases, 4 bases remained unmatched. The CDR3 spans 13 residues. CDR3 region: CASSQGQYYGYTF. The DNA of the CDR3 is TGTGCCAGCAGCCAGGGACAGTACTATGGCTACACCTTC.

V usage is TRBV11-3 and J usage is TRBJ2-1; 13 nucleotides match TRBD2. CDR3 length equals 17 residues. Trimming took 4 bases from V and 8 from J; bases not matched to a gene: 11. Germline CDR1 SGHNT, CDR2 YENEEA. The CDR3 DNA is TGTGCCAGCAGCTCCCCCGGGGGACTAGCGGGATATGATGAGCAGTTCTTC. As protein: CASSSPGGLAGYDEQFF.